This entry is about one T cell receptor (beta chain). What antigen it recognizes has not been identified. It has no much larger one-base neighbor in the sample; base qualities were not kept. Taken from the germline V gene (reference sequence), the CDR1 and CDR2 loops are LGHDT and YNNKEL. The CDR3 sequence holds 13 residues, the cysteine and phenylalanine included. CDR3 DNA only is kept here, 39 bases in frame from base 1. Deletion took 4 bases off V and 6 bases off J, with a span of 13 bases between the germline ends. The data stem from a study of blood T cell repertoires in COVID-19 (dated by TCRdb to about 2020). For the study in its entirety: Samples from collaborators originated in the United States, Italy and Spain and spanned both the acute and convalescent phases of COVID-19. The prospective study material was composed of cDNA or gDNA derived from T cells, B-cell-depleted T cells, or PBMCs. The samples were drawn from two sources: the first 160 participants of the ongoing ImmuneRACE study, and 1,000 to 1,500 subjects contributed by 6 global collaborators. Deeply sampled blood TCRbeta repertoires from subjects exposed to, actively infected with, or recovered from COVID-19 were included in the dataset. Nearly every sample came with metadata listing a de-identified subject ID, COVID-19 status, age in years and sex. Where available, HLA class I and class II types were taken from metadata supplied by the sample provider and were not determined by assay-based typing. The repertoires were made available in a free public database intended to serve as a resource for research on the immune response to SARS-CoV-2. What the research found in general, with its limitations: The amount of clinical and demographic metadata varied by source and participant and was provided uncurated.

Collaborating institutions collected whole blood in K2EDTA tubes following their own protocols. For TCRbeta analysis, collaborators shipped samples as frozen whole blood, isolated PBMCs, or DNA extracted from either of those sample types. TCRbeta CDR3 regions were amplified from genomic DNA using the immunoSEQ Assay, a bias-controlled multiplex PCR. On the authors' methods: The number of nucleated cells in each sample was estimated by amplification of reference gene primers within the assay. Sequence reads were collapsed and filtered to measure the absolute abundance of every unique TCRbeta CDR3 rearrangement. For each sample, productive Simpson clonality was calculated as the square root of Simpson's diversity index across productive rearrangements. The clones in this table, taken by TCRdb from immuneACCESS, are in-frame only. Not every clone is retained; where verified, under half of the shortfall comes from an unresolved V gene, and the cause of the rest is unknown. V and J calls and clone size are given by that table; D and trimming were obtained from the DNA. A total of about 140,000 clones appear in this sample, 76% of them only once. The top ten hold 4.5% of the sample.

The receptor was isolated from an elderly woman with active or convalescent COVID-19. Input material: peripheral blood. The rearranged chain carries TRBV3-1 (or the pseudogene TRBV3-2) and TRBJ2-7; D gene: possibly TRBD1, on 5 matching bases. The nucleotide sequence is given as TGTGCCAGCAGCCCCCCGCAGGGAATCGAGCAGTACTTC. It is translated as CASSPPQGIEQYF.